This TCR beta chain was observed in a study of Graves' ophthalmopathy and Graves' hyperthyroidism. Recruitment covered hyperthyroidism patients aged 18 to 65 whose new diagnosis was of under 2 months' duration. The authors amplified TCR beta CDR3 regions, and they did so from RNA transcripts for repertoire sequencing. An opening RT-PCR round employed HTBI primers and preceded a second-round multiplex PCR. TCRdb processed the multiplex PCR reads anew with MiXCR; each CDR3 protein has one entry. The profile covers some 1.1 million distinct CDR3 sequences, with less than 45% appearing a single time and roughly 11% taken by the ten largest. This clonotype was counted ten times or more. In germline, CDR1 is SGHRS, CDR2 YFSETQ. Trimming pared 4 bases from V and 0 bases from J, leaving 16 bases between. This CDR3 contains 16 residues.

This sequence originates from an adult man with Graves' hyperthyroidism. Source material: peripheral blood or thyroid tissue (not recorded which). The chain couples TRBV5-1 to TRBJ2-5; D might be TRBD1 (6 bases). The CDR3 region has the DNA TGCGCCAGCAGCGAAACGGGACAAACCAACCAAGAGACCCAGTACTTC. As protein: CASSETGQTNQETQYF.